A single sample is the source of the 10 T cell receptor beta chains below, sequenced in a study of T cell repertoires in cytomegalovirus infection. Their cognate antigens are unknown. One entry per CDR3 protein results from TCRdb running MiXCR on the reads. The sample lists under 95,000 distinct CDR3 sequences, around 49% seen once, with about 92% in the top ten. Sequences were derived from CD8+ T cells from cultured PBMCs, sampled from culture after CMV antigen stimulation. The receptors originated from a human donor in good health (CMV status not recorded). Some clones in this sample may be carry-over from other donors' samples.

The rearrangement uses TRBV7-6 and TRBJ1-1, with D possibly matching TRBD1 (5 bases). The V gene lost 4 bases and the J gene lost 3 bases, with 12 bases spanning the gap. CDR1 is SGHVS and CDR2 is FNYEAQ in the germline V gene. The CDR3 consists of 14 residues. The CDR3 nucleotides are TGTGCCAGCAGCTCTTCCACAGGTCACACTGAAGCTTTCTTT. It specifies CASSSSTGHTEAFF.

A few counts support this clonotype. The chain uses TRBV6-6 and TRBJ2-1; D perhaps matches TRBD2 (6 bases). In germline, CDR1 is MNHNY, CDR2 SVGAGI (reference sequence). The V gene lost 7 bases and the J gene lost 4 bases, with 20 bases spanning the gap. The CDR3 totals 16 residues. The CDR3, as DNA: TGTGCCAGCACCCTAGGTGCTAGCGCCAGTTACAATGAGCAGTTCTTC. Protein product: CASTLGASASYNEQFF.

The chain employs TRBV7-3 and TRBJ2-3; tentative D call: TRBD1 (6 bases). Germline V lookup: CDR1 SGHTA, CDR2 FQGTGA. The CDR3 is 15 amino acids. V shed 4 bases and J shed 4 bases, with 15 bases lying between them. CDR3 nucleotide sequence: TGTGCCAGCAGCTCTCAATACAGGGTTCCAGATACGCAGTATTTT. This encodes CASSSQYRVPDTQYF. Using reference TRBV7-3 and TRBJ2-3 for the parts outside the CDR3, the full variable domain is GAGVSQTPSNKVTEKGKYVELRCDPISGHTALYWYRQSLGQGPEFLIYFQGTGAADDSGLPNDRFFAVRPEGSVSTLKIQRTERGDSAVYLCASSSQYRVPDTQYFGPGTRLTVL.

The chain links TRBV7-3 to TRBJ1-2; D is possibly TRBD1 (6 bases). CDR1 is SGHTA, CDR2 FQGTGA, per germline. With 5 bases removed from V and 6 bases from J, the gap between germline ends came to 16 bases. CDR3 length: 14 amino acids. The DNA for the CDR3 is TGTGCCAGCAGCCCCCCGACGGGGGCGAATGGCTACACCTTC. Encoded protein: CASSPPTGANGYTF.

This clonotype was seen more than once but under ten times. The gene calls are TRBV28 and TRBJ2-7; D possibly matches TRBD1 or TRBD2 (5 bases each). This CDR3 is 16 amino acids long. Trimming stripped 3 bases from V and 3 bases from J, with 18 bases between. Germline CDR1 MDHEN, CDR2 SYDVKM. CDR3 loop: CASSFPTPGTVYEQYF. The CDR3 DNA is TGTGCCAGCAGTTTCCCGACCCCCGGGACGGTCTACGAGCAGTACTTC.

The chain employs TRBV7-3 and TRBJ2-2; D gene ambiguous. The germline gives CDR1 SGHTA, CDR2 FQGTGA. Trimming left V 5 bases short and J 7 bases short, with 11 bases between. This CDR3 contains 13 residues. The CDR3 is CASSLNSGGELFF. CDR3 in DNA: TGTGCCAGCAGCCTCAACTCTGGCGGGGAGCTGTTTTTT.

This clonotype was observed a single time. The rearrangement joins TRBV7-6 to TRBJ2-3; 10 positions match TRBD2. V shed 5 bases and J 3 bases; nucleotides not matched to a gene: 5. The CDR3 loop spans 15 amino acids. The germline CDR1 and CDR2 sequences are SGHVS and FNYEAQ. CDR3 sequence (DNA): TGTGCCAGCAGCCAGGGACTAGCGTCAACAGATACGCAGTATTTT. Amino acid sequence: CASSQGLASTDTQYF. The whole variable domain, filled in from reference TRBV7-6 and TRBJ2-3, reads GAGVSQSPRYKVTKRGQDVALRCDPISGHVSLYWYRQALGQGPEFLTYFNYEAQQDKSGLPNDRFSAERPEGSISTLTIQRTEQRDSAMYRCASSQGLASTDTQYFGPGTRLTVL.

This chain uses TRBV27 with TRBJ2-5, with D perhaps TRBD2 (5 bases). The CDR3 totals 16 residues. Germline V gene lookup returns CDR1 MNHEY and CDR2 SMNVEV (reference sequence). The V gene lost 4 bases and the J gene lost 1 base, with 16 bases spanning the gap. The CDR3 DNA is TGTGCCAGCAGTTCCCAGTGGGGAGAGTTCCAAGAGACCCAGTACTTC. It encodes CASSSQWGEFQETQYF.

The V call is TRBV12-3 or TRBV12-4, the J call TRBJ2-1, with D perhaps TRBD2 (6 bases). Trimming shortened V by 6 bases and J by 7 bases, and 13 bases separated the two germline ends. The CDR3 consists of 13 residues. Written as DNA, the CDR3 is TGTGCCAGCAGAGGAGGCGGGGATAATGAGCAGTTCTTC. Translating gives CASRGGGDNEQFF.

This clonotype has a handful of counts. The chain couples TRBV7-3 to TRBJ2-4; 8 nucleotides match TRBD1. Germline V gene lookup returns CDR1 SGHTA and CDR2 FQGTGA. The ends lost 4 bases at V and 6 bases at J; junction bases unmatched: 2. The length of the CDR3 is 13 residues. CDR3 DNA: TGTGCCAGCAGCTACGACAGGGGAAACATTCAGTACTTC. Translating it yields CASSYDRGNIQYF.